This T cell receptor beta chain derives from a study of CXCR3-negative and CXCR3-positive naive CD8 T cells. With regard to this clonotype: The target antigen is unknown.

Every individual CD8+ T cell subset underwent sorting in triplicate at more than 250,000 cells apiece. The CDR3 is made up of 15 amino acids. Germline V gene sequence: CDR1 LNHNV, CDR2 YYDKDF (reference sequence). UMI-labeled TRB cDNA libraries were prepared by 5' RACE. TCRdb re-analyzed the 5' RACE reads; it lists each CDR3 protein once, without DNA. The table lists 45,000 to 65,000 distinct CDR3 sequences. Study results and limitations: CXCR3-positive naive cells carried more hydrophobic TRB CDR3s than CXCR3-negative ones.

The sequencing input was naive CXCR3- CD8+ T cells from blood. The subset denotes: CD45RO-CCR7+CD27+CD95- naive CD8+ T cells lacking CXCR3 (TNR3-). The chain carries TRBV15 and TRBJ2-5; TCRdb lists TRBD1, though no DNA is available to test this call. The receptor's source is a human donor in good health. Some clones in this sample may be carry-over from other donors' samples. CDR3 sequence reads: CATSRDGPPQETQYF.